This TCR beta chain came from a study of shared clonotypes between healthy human individuals. Repertoires were generated with immunoSEQ multiplex PCR, while TCRdb's copy carries only in-frame clones and drops some. The table lists 1.4 million to 1.5 million clones, approximately 97% of them singletons, with approximately 1.1% in the top ten. With regard to this clone: The same CDR3 is also encoded by other DNA sequences in this sample.

The germline CDR1 and CDR2 sequences are MNHNY and SVGAGI (reference sequence). Losses at the gene ends were 2 bases for V and 4 bases for J; bases not matched to a gene: 3. The CDR3 length is 14 residues. The gene calls are TRBV6-6 and TRBJ2-5, with TRBD2 matching over 8 bases. This clonotype was sampled from a man aged 30 to 39 in good health. The specimen sequenced was naive CD4+ T cells sorted from blood. The subset: CD45RA+ positively selected. This CDR3 reads CASSYPGGGETQYF. Here the CDR3 DNA reads TGTGCCAGCAGTTACCCGGGGGGGGGAGAGACCCAGTACTTC.